The rows below give T cell receptor beta chains drawn from one sample of a study of CD8+ T cells in alopecia areata. Some clones are missing from TCRdb's copy, which holds only in-frame ones; the method was immunoSEQ multiplex PCR. The sample has approximately 170,000 clones, 50% to 60% seen once; the top ten hold 0.65% to 0.7%. The material was CD4+ T cells sorted from blood, obtained at week 4, from a patient treated with tofacitinib. The receptors shown here come from a human donor with alopecia areata. Each CDR3 is given with its conserved first and last residue. The D gene is left open where the match is weak. The size of a clone is reported for some rows only, either as once, few or many, or as a class for expanded clones.

j_call	d_call	v_call	clone_size	cdr3_aa	cdr3_nt
TRBJ2-4	.	TRBV2	.	CASKAKNIQYF	TGTGCCAGCAAAGCCAAAAACATTCAGTACTTC
TRBJ1-2	TRBD1	TRBV28	few	CASRVQPDREGGYTF	TGTGCCAGCAGGGTCCAACCGGACAGGGAAGGAGGCTACACCTTC
TRBJ2-6	TRBD2	TRBV5-1	once	CASIPGGSGANVLTF	TGCGCCAGCATCCCGGGGGGCTCTGGGGCCAACGTCCTGACTTTC
TRBJ2-3	.	TRBV5-1	once	CASSSRGSGGNSDTQYF	TGCGCCAGCAGCTCGAGGGGTAGCGGTGGCAATTCAGATACGCAGTATTTT
TRBJ2-5	.	TRBV29-1	once	CSVEGGETQYF	TGCAGCGTGGAGGGGGGCGAGACCCAGTACTTC
TRBJ2-5	.	TRBV10-2	once	CATATWETQYF	TGCGCCACCGCGACTTGGGAGACCCAGTACTTC
TRBJ2-5	.	TRBV7-2	.	CASSLVGGETQYF	TGTGCCAGCAGCTTAGTAGGGGGGGAGACCCAGTACTTC
TRBJ2-1	.	TRBV9	.	CASSVADEQFF	TGTGCCAGCAGCGTAGCGGATGAGCAGTTCTTC
TRBJ1-1	.	TRBV29-1	.	CSVVRDTEAFF	TGCAGCGTTGTCCGGGACACTGAAGCTTTCTTT
TRBJ1-2	.	TRBV29-1	.	CSVSMVGRGGYTF	TGCAGCGTGTCAATGGTGGGGAGAGGCGGCTACACCTTC
TRBJ2-2	.	TRBV6-5	.	CASTRSGELFF	TGTGCCAGCACCCGTAGCGGGGAGCTGTTTTTT
TRBJ1-1	.	TRBV30	.	CAWSGVESEAFF	TGTGCCTGGTCAGGGGTTGAATCTGAAGCTTTCTTT
TRBJ2-3	.	TRBV18	.	CASSPNRERTQYF	TGTGCCAGCTCACCGAATCGGGAGCGGACGCAGTATTTT
TRBJ2-3	.	TRBV6-1	.	CASSPGTDRYF	TGTGCCAGCAGTCCGGGGACCGACCGGTATTTT
TRBJ2-3	.	TRBV30	.	CAWSRTLAHSTDTQYF	TGTGCCTGGAGTCGAACCCTAGCGCATAGCACAGATACGCAGTATTTT